The rows below give T cell receptor beta chains drawn from one sample of a study of control samples from healthy donors and cancer patients. This table comes from immunoSEQ multiplex PCR, and its TCRdb copy is limited to in-frame clones, with some not included. This sample has about 130,000 clones, with around 94% found just once. Source material: PBMCs. The receptors were gathered from a man aged 55-75 years with colorectal cancer. CDR3s include the opening cysteine and the closing phenylalanine or tryptophan. Each record gives: J gene, V gene, clone size, CDR3 length, D gene, CDR3 DNA, CDR3 protein. The D gene is left open where the match is weak. The size field is filled for only some rows; it gives once, few, many or a size class.

j_gene: TRBJ2-7; v_gene: TRBV27; abundance: -; len: 14; d_gene: TRBD1; CDR3nt: TGTGCCAGCAGTGCGGACAGGGACTGGATCGAGCAGTACTTC; CDR3aa: CASSADRDWIEQYF
j_gene: TRBJ1-4; v_gene: TRBV11-3; abundance: -; len: 16; d_gene: TRBD1; CDR3nt: TGTGCCAGCAGCTTAGGTCACCGGGACAGTAATGAAAAACTGTTTTTT; CDR3aa: CASSLGHRDSNEKLFF
j_gene: TRBJ2-7; v_gene: TRBV5-6; abundance: -; len: 14; d_gene: -; CDR3nt: TGTGCCAGCAGCTTGTCAGCAGGGAAGTACGAGCAGTACTTC; CDR3aa: CASSLSAGKYEQYF
j_gene: TRBJ2-7; v_gene: TRBV5-1; abundance: -; len: 14; d_gene: -; CDR3nt: TGCGCCAGCAGCTTGGATAAAAGCTCCTACGAGCAGTACTTC; CDR3aa: CASSLDKSSYEQYF
j_gene: TRBJ1-2; v_gene: TRBV5-6; abundance: once; len: 15; d_gene: -; CDR3nt: TGTGCCAGCAGCTTGGGGACGGTGACTAACTATGGCTACACCTTC; CDR3aa: CASSLGTVTNYGYTF
j_gene: TRBJ1-1; v_gene: TRBV2; abundance: once; len: 13; d_gene: -; CDR3nt: TGTGCCAGCAGTGAAAACAGGGCCACTGAAGCTTTCTTT; CDR3aa: CASSENRATEAFF
j_gene: TRBJ2-7; v_gene: TRBV2; abundance: -; len: 19; d_gene: TRBD1; CDR3nt: TGTGCCAGCAGTGACCCCCTGGGGCAGGGGGCCCCGAGGACCTACGAGCAGTACTTC; CDR3aa: CASSDPLGQGAPRTYEQYF
j_gene: TRBJ1-2; v_gene: TRBV25-1; abundance: -; len: 11; d_gene: -; CDR3nt: TGTGCCAGCAGTGGGGCCTATGGCTACACCTTC; CDR3aa: CASSGAYGYTF
j_gene: TRBJ1-6; v_gene: TRBV19; abundance: once; len: 13; d_gene: -; CDR3nt: TGTGCCAGTAGACAAGGGGTCAATTCACCCCTCCACTTT; CDR3aa: CASRQGVNSPLHF
j_gene: TRBJ1-3; v_gene: TRBV28; abundance: -; len: 13; d_gene: -; CDR3nt: TGTGCCAGCAGTTTATCCCTTGGAAACACCATATATTTT; CDR3aa: CASSLSLGNTIYF
j_gene: TRBJ1-4; v_gene: TRBV4-1; abundance: once; len: 13; d_gene: -; CDR3nt: TGCGCCAGCAGCCAAGCCCTCAGGGAAAAACTGTTTTTT; CDR3aa: CASSQALREKLFF
j_gene: TRBJ1-2; v_gene: TRBV6-5; abundance: -; len: 16; d_gene: -; CDR3nt: TGTGCCAGCAGTTACTCGAAGTTAGAGTCTAACTATGGCTACACCTTC; CDR3aa: CASSYSKLESNYGYTF
j_gene: TRBJ1-2; v_gene: TRBV10-2; abundance: -; len: 14; d_gene: TRBD1; CDR3nt: TGCGCCAGCAGTGACCCCCCAGGGGGCTATGGCTACACCTTC; CDR3aa: CASSDPPGGYGYTF
j_gene: TRBJ2-5; v_gene: TRBV12-3/TRBV12-4; abundance: few; len: 13; d_gene: -; CDR3nt: TGTGCCAGCAGGGATAGCGGCGGAGAGACCCAGTACTTC; CDR3aa: CASRDSGGETQYF
j_gene: TRBJ1-2; v_gene: TRBV4-1; abundance: -; len: 15; d_gene: TRBD1; CDR3nt: TGCGCCAGCAGCATAAGCAGGGGGCAGAACTATGGCTACACCTTC; CDR3aa: CASSISRGQNYGYTF
j_gene: TRBJ2-3; v_gene: TRBV6-2/TRBV6-3; abundance: -; len: 15; d_gene: TRBD2; CDR3nt: TGTGCCAGCAGTCCCGGGACTAGGAAGGTAGATACGCAGTATTTT; CDR3aa: CASSPGTRKVDTQYF
j_gene: TRBJ2-3; v_gene: TRBV9; abundance: -; len: 12; d_gene: -; CDR3nt: TGTGCCAGCAGCCTGCGAACAGATACGCAGTATTTT; CDR3aa: CASSLRTDTQYF
j_gene: TRBJ1-6; v_gene: TRBV10-3; abundance: -; len: 16; d_gene: -; CDR3nt: TGTGCCATCAGTGAGTCCCGAGGAACCTATAATTCACCCCTCCACTTT; CDR3aa: CAISESRGTYNSPLHF
j_gene: TRBJ1-2; v_gene: TRBV28; abundance: once; len: 14; d_gene: -; CDR3nt: TGTGCCAGCAGTTTATCTGGGGCTAACTATGGCTACACCTTC; CDR3aa: CASSLSGANYGYTF
j_gene: TRBJ1-1; v_gene: TRBV4-2; abundance: -; len: 15; d_gene: TRBD1; CDR3nt: TGTGCCAGCAGCCAGTGGACAGGGGGCGCAACTGAAGCTTTCTTT; CDR3aa: CASSQWTGGATEAFF
j_gene: TRBJ1-1; v_gene: TRBV29-1; abundance: -; len: 13; d_gene: -; CDR3nt: TGCAGCGTTGACGGGGGCGGGAACACTGAAGCTTTCTTT; CDR3aa: CSVDGGGNTEAFF
j_gene: TRBJ2-3; v_gene: TRBV5-4; abundance: -; len: 13; d_gene: -; CDR3nt: TGTGCCACAAAAGCTAGCGGCACAGATACGCAGTATTTT; CDR3aa: CATKASGTDTQYF
j_gene: TRBJ2-7; v_gene: TRBV3-1/TRBV3-2; abundance: -; len: 12; d_gene: -; CDR3nt: TGTGCCAGCAGCCAAGAGGACTACGAGCAGTACTTC; CDR3aa: CASSQEDYEQYF
j_gene: TRBJ2-7; v_gene: TRBV7-6; abundance: -; len: 12; d_gene: -; CDR3nt: TGTGCCAGCAGGTCGAGCTCCTACGAGCAGTACTTC; CDR3aa: CASRSSSYEQYF
j_gene: TRBJ2-3; v_gene: TRBV12-3/TRBV12-4; abundance: -; len: 11; d_gene: -; CDR3nt: TGTGCCAGCAGCTACCAGAATACGCAGTATTTT; CDR3aa: CASSYQNTQYF
j_gene: TRBJ1-1; v_gene: TRBV6-4; abundance: -; len: 15; d_gene: TRBD1; CDR3nt: TGTGCCAGCAGTGACCCCCGGGACAGAAACACTGAAGCTTTCTTT; CDR3aa: CASSDPRDRNTEAFF
j_gene: TRBJ1-1; v_gene: TRBV6-6; abundance: -; len: 16; d_gene: -; CDR3nt: TGTGCCAGCAGTTATTCACGGGGGGGCATGAACACTGAAGCTTTCTTT; CDR3aa: CASSYSRGGMNTEAFF
j_gene: TRBJ1-1; v_gene: TRBV12-3/TRBV12-4; abundance: -; len: 13; d_gene: -; CDR3nt: TGTGCCAGCAGCCCCCCCACGAACACTGAAGCTTTCTTT; CDR3aa: CASSPPTNTEAFF
j_gene: TRBJ1-3; v_gene: TRBV10-3; abundance: -; len: 14; d_gene: -; CDR3nt: TGTGCCATCAGTGGGGGGGCTACTGGAAACACCATATATTTT; CDR3aa: CAISGGATGNTIYF
j_gene: TRBJ2-2; v_gene: TRBV5-1; abundance: -; len: 14; d_gene: TRBD2; CDR3nt: TGCGCCAGCAGCCCCGGACTAGCTACCGGGGAGCTGTTTTTT; CDR3aa: CASSPGLATGELFF
j_gene: TRBJ2-1; v_gene: TRBV27; abundance: -; len: 15; d_gene: TRBD1; CDR3nt: TGTGCCAGCAGTTTATCTTGGACAGGGGGCAATGAGCAGTTCTTC; CDR3aa: CASSLSWTGGNEQFF
j_gene: TRBJ2-1; v_gene: TRBV3-1/TRBV3-2; abundance: -; len: 12; d_gene: -; CDR3nt: TGTGCCAGCAGCCCTCGGATGAATGAGCAGTTCTTC; CDR3aa: CASSPRMNEQFF
j_gene: TRBJ1-4; v_gene: TRBV5-1; abundance: -; len: 15; d_gene: -; CDR3nt: TGCGCCAGCAGCTTGGCTCTCGGAACTAATGAAAAACTGTTTTTT; CDR3aa: CASSLALGTNEKLFF
j_gene: TRBJ2-7; v_gene: TRBV29-1; abundance: -; len: 12; d_gene: TRBD2; CDR3nt: TGCAGCGTTGGGGAGGGGAGCTACGAGCAGTACTTC; CDR3aa: CSVGEGSYEQYF
j_gene: TRBJ2-7; v_gene: TRBV5-1; abundance: -; len: 14; d_gene: -; CDR3nt: TGCGCCAGCAGCTTGGTAGGACAGTCCTACGAGCAGTACTTC; CDR3aa: CASSLVGQSYEQYF
j_gene: TRBJ2-1; v_gene: TRBV7-2; abundance: -; len: 15; d_gene: TRBD2; CDR3nt: TGTGCCACGGAGGGACGGGGGGGCCCTTACAATGAGCAGTTCTTC; CDR3aa: CATEGRGGPYNEQFF
j_gene: TRBJ2-3; v_gene: TRBV24-1; abundance: -; len: 15; d_gene: TRBD2; CDR3nt: TGTGCCACCAGCGCACCGGGACTAGCAGGTGATACGCAGTATTTT; CDR3aa: CATSAPGLAGDTQYF